This is a list of T cell receptor beta chains from one sample in a study of T-cell reconstitution after alpha-beta-depleted transplantation in children. TCRdb fed the PCR reads into MiXCR, producing one record per CDR3 protein. Among approximately 500,000 distinct CDR3 sequences listed, over 25% were seen once. Sequences were derived from PBMCs, sampled before TCRalphabeta/CD19-depleted stem cell transplant. The receptors come from a boy under two years old with Wiskott-Aldrich syndrome, due to receive a stem cell transplant. Both conserved end residues are part of each CDR3. The D gene is left open where the match is weak. Expanded clones are given a class, and other clones once, few, many or no size at all.

J	D	size	V	CDR3	DNA
TRBJ2-1	-	-	TRBV10-3	CAISEIGGLGNEQFF	TGTGCCATCAGTGAGATAGGGGGATTGGGAAATGAGCAGTTCTTC
TRBJ2-1	TRBD2	-	TRBV20-1	CSAKASGRVNNEQFF	TGCAGTGCTAAGGCTAGCGGGAGGGTTAACAATGAGCAGTTCTTC
TRBJ2-7	TRBD2	-	TRBV7-6	CASSHPRAGGSYEQYF	TGTGCCAGCAGCCACCCCAGGGCGGGAGGCTCCTACGAGCAGTACTTC
TRBJ1-2	-	few	TRBV5-1	CASPGPRGDYGYTF	TGCGCCAGCCCGGGACCTAGAGGGGACTATGGCTACACCTTC
TRBJ2-3	-	many	TRBV5-1	CASSLGATDTQYF	TGTGCCAGCAGTCTTGGGGCAACAGATACGCAGTATTTT
TRBJ2-1	-	-	TRBV5-1	CASSLVEVIYNEQFF	TGCGCCAGCAGCTTGGTGGAGGTAATCTACAATGAGCAGTTCTTC
TRBJ2-2	-	-	TRBV20-1	CSVGRGTGELFF	TGCAGTGTCGGAAGGGGCACCGGGGAGCTGTTTTTT
TRBJ2-1	-	few	TRBV27	CASRGGRNEQFF	TGTGCCAGCAGGGGGGGTAGAAATGAGCAGTTCTTC
TRBJ2-1	-	-	TRBV5-1	CASSFTIMDNEQFF	TGCGCCAGCAGCTTCACTATCATGGACAATGAGCAGTTCTTC
TRBJ2-3	TRBD2	few	TRBV29-1	CSVGRAGLVDTQYF	TGCAGCGTTGGACGAGCGGGACTGGTGGATACGCAGTATTTT
TRBJ2-7	TRBD2	-	TRBV20-1	CSASKGGFYEQYF	TGCAGTGCTAGCAAGGGAGGGTTCTACGAGCAGTACTTC
TRBJ1-1	TRBD1	few	TRBV10-3	CAISRTGMNTEAFF	TGTGCCATCAGCAGGACAGGGATGAACACTGAAGCTTTCTTT
TRBJ2-5	TRBD1	-	TRBV5-1	CASSMTGTQETQYF	TGCGCCAGCAGCATGACAGGGACCCAAGAGACCCAGTACTTC
TRBJ2-7	-	-	TRBV7-9	CASSLRQGNFREQYF	TGTGCCAGCAGCTTACGGCAGGGGAACTTTCGCGAGCAGTACTTC
TRBJ2-6	-	-	TRBV12-3/TRBV12-4	CASSLGTPANVLTF	TGTGCCAGCAGTTTAGGGACCCCGGCCAACGTCCTGACTTTC
TRBJ2-5	-	few	TRBV12-3/TRBV12-4	CASSRDGLMATQYF	TGTGCCAGCAGCCGGGACGGGCTTATGGCGACCCAGTACTTC
TRBJ2-5	TRBD1	once	TRBV20-1	CSADTGASRTQYF	TGCAGTGCGGATACAGGGGCCTCTCGGACCCAGTACTTC
TRBJ2-2	TRBD1	-	TRBV20-1	CSADSPGQGATGELFF	TGCAGTGCTGACAGCCCGGGACAGGGGGCAACCGGGGAGCTGTTTTTT
TRBJ2-5	-	few	TRBV7-2	CASSLARVQETQYF	TGTGCCAGCAGCTTGGCTAGGGTACAAGAGACCCAGTACTTC
TRBJ2-5	-	few	TRBV5-5	CASSRTGLVETQYF	TGTGCCAGCAGCCGTACAGGGCTGGTGGAGACCCAGTACTTC
TRBJ2-1	-	few	TRBV24-1	CATSDSGRYEQFF	TGTGCCACCAGTGATTCCGGAAGGTATGAGCAGTTCTTC
TRBJ2-2	-	-	TRBV14	CASSRTSGELFF	TGTGCCAGCAGCCGCACTAGCGGGGAGCTGTTTTTT
TRBJ2-2	TRBD1	few	TRBV5-5	CASSVGQGFAGELFF	TGTGCCAGCAGCGTGGGACAGGGATTCGCCGGGGAGCTGTTTTTT
TRBJ2-1	-	few	TRBV7-6	CASSLLTLYNEQFF	TGTGCCAGCAGCTTACTGACCCTTTACAATGAGCAGTTCTTC
TRBJ2-1	TRBD2	-	TRBV5-1	CASRPTTSGGYNEQFF	TGCGCCAGCAGGCCTACAACTAGCGGGGGCTACAATGAGCAGTTCTTC
TRBJ2-2	TRBD2	many	TRBV5-1	CASSIPSGKNTGELFF	TGCGCCAGCAGCATACCTAGCGGAAAGAACACCGGGGAGCTGTTTTTT
TRBJ2-3	-	once	TRBV2	CASSARTVSTDTQYF	TGTGCCAGCAGCGCTAGGACGGTTAGCACAGATACGCAGTATTTT
TRBJ2-4	TRBD2	-	TRBV20-1	CCATRLAPELAKNIQYF	TGCTGTGCTACAAGACTAGCACCCGAACTAGCCAAAAACATTCAGTACTTC
TRBJ1-4	-	-	TRBV5-1	CASRISALNEKLFF	TGCGCCAGCAGAATCAGCGCGTTAAATGAAAAACTGTTTTTT
TRBJ2-1	-	-	TRBV20-1	CSARAGSNEQFF	TGCAGTGCTAGAGCGGGGAGCAATGAGCAGTTCTTC
TRBJ2-7	-	-	TRBV19	CASSIAPDKNYEQYF	TGTGCCAGTAGTATAGCTCCGGACAAGAACTACGAGCAGTACTTC
TRBJ1-2	TRBD1	-	TRBV7-2	CASSLAWTGGYGYTF	TGTGCCAGCAGCTTAGCCTGGACAGGGGGCTATGGCTACACCTTC
TRBJ2-7	-	few	TRBV5-1	CASSSSQVTHRGYEQYF	TGCGCCAGCAGCTCAAGCCAGGTGACCCACCGGGGGTACGAGCAGTACTTC
TRBJ2-5	-	few	TRBV7-2	CASSFAGKTQYF	TGTGCCAGCAGCTTTGCAGGGAAGACCCAGTACTTC
TRBJ1-5	-	-	TRBV12-3/TRBV12-4	CASSLAPGSNQPQHF	TGTGCCAGCAGCTTGGCCCCCGGCAGCAATCAGCCCCAGCATTTT
TRBJ2-7	-	many	TRBV28	CASRDSSSYEQYF	TGTGCCAGCAGAGACAGTAGCTCCTACGAGCAGTACTTC
TRBJ2-7	-	few	TRBV20-1	CSASGLTYEQYF	TGCAGTGCTAGCGGGTTGACCTACGAGCAGTACTTC
TRBJ2-1	-	-	TRBV5-1	CASSSIGSGSLSSYNEQFF	TGCGCCAGCAGCTCGATTGGCAGCGGTAGTTTGAGCTCCTACAATGAGCAGTTCTTC
TRBJ2-7	TRBD1	-	TRBV5-1	CSSSPGQGYEQYF	TGCTCCAGCAGCCCGGGACAGGGCTACGAGCAGTACTTC
TRBJ2-1	TRBD1	-	TRBV6-1	CASRRIQGENEQFF	TGTGCCAGCAGAAGGATACAGGGGGAGAATGAGCAGTTCTTC
TRBJ2-7	-	few	TRBV6-2/TRBV6-3	CASSYTNRGLFYEQYF	TGTGCCAGCAGTTACACGAATAGGGGATTATTCTACGAGCAGTACTTC
TRBJ1-1	-	-	TRBV6-2/TRBV6-3	CASRPFLNTEAFF	TGTGCCAGCAGGCCCTTTTTGAACACTGAAGCTTTCTTT
TRBJ2-3	TRBD2	-	TRBV10-3	CAISEASGGGDTQYF	TGTGCCATCAGTGAGGCTAGCGGGGGAGGGGATACGCAGTATTTT
TRBJ2-1	TRBD1	-	TRBV11-2	CASSLDGQGAHEQFF	TGTGCCAGCAGCTTAGATGGACAGGGGGCCCATGAGCAGTTCTTC
TRBJ2-2	TRBD2	few	TRBV10-3	CASRTSGSDTGELFF	TGTGCCTCGAGGACTAGCGGGAGTGACACCGGGGAGCTGTTTTTT
TRBJ2-7	-	-	TRBV12-3/TRBV12-4	CASSYGQGYYEQYF	TGTGCCAGCAGTTATGGGCAGGGATACTACGAGCAGTACTTC
TRBJ2-7	TRBD2	few	TRBV10-3	CAMRGAGGLPWQYF	TGTGCCATGAGGGGAGCGGGAGGCCTCCCTTGGCAGTACTTC
TRBJ2-5	TRBD1	-	TRBV5-1	CASSLALDRARQYF	TGCGCCAGCAGCTTGGCCTTGGACAGGGCACGTCAGTACTTC
TRBJ2-7	-	-	TRBV20-1	CSARDSPSYEQYF	TGCAGTGCTAGAGATTCCCCCAGCTACGAGCAGTACTTC
TRBJ2-1	-	-	TRBV5-1	CASSSQGDGGNEQFF	TGCGCCAGCAGCTCCCAAGGGGACGGCGGAAATGAGCAGTTCTTC